Sequencing of this T cell receptor beta chain was carried out in a study of T cells in Graves' hyperthyroidism and ophthalmopathy. This CDR3 has 18 residues. V shed 5 bases and J shed 3 bases, with 24 bases lying between them. Germline V CDR1 and CDR2: MDHEN, SYDVKM. There are many counts of this clonotype. Amplified TCR beta CDR3 regions derived from RNA transcripts. The HTBI primer set was used in a first-round RT-PCR of the TCR CDR3. TCRdb reprocessed the multiplex PCR reads with MiXCR, giving one entry per CDR3 protein. The sample has fewer than 650,000 distinct CDR3 sequences, approximately 14% seen once.

This sequence was found in a woman aged 40 to 50 with Graves' hyperthyroidism. The sequencing input was blood. J is TRBJ2-3 and V is TRBV28; D might be TRBD2 (5 bases). The chain's CDR3 is CASSPLWLRGRGTDTQYF. DNA for the CDR3: TGTGCCAGCAGTCCACTCTGGTTACGAGGGCGCGGAACAGATACGCAGTATTTT.